What follows are 13 T cell receptor beta chains derived from one specimen sequenced in a study of blood T cell repertoires in COVID-19. Method: immunoSEQ multiplex PCR; TCRdb's copy keeps in-frame clones and lacks some. This sample has 150,000 to 200,000 clones, with around 73% found just once. Sequencing input: PBMCs or T cells enriched from blood (not recorded which). All receptors come from a woman aged 45-60 years who had recovered from COVID-19.

V and J are TRBV7-9 and TRBJ2-5, with 9 positions matching TRBD1. The germline V gene encodes CDR1 SEHNR and CDR2 FQNEAQ (reference sequence). V shed 5 bases and J 14 bases; nucleotides not matched to a gene: 9. The length of the CDR3 is 12 residues. The CDR3 DNA follows: TGTGCCAGCAGCGACCGGGACAGGGACTACTACTTC. Translated, it gives CASSDRDRDYYF. The full variable domain, completed using reference TRBV7-9 and TRBJ2-5, is DTGVSQNPRHKITKRGQNVTFRCDPISEHNRLYWYRQTLGQGPEFLTYFQNEAQLEKSRLLSDRFSAERPKGSFSTLEIQRTEQGDSAMYLCASSDRDRDYYFGPGTRLLVL.

This sequence joins TRBV7-9 and TRBJ2-2, with 9 bases identical to TRBD1. CDR1 and CDR2 from the germline V gene are SEHNR and FQNEAQ (reference sequence). Losses at the gene ends were 6 bases for V and 2 bases for J; bases not matched to a gene: 16. The CDR3 covers 19 residues. The CDR3 here is CASSFPKIGTGNNTGELFF. CDR3 sequence (DNA): TGTGCCAGCAGTTTCCCAAAAATCGGGACAGGGAATAACACCGGGGAGCTGTTTTTT.

This chain joins TRBV24-1 and TRBJ1-5; D may be TRBD1 (5 bases). The length of the CDR3 is 16 residues. Trimming removed 3 bases at V and 2 bases at J, with 13 bases between. Germline assignment: CDR1 KGHDR and CDR2 SFDVKD. Here the CDR3 DNA reads TGTGCCACCAGTGATGGGACGGCGGGAGGCAATCAGCCCCAGCATTTT. Its protein is CATSDGTAGGNQPQHF.

The chain uses TRBV24-1 and TRBJ2-2, with 8 bases fitting TRBD1. There are 16 residues in the CDR3. Germline values: CDR1 KGHDR, CDR2 SFDVKD. The V and J ends lost 1 base and 3 bases, in that order; junction bases with no gene match: 3. CDR3 loop: CATSDFDRGHTGELFF. CDR3 DNA sequence: TGTGCCACCAGTGATTTTGACAGGGGCCACACCGGGGAGCTGTTTTTT.

The rearrangement joins TRBV5-6 to TRBJ2-7, with 9 bases identical to TRBD2. The CDR3 contains 17 residues. Per germline, CDR1 SGHDT and CDR2 YYEEEE. V was pared by 0 bases and J by 2 bases, with 9 bases of the junction left unmatched. In DNA, the CDR3 is TGTGCCAGCAGCTTGGCAGCGACTAGCGGCACCACCTACGAGCAGTACTTC. It specifies CASSLAATSGTTYEQYF.

The chain carries TRBV4-3 and TRBJ2-7; 11 nucleotides match TRBD2. V lost 1 base, J lost 4 bases, and 6 bases stayed unmatched. The germline CDR1 and CDR2 sequences are LGHNA and YSLEER. CDR3 length: 16 amino acids. For the CDR3, the DNA is TGCGCCAGCAGCCAAGGTGGAACTAGCGGGAGTTACGAGCAGTACTTC. Translated, it gives CASSQGGTSGSYEQYF.

The chain uses TRBV29-1 and TRBJ2-2, with 7 bases matching TRBD2. With V trimmed by 7 bases and J by 6 bases, 8 bases remained unmatched. The CDR3 runs to 13 residues. From germline, CDR1 is SQVTM and CDR2 ANQGSEA. CDR3 in DNA: TGCAGCGCTGAGGGAGGGGTCCCCGGGGAGCTGTTTTTT. Its translation: CSAEGGVPGELFF.

The DNA of the CDR3 is TGTGCCAGCAGCGTAATTACCGGGACAGGGCATGGCTACACCTTC. Translating gives CASSVITGTGHGYTF. The chain links TRBV9 to TRBJ1-2; 9 bases align to TRBD1. The germline CDR1 and CDR2 sequences are SGDLS and YYNGEE. The ends lost 1 base at V and 6 bases at J; junction bases unmatched: 7. The CDR3 totals 15 residues.

V usage is TRBV4-1 and J usage is TRBJ2-5; 13 bases fit TRBD2. This CDR3 comprises 20 residues. Germline V CDR1 and CDR2: MGHRA, YSYEKL. V was pared by 0 bases and J by 6 bases, with 16 bases of the junction left unmatched. The CDR3 reads CASSQEPAYKGTSGIQTQYF. For the CDR3, the DNA is TGCGCCAGCAGCCAAGAACCGGCATACAAGGGGACTAGCGGGATACAGACCCAGTACTTC.

On this clone: The same CDR3 arises from other DNA sequences in this sample as well. The chain links TRBV5-1 to TRBJ1-3, with a tentative D call TRBD1 (5 bases). V was pared by 0 bases and J by 0 bases, with 7 bases between. CDR1 is SGHRS and CDR2 is YFSETQ in the germline V gene. The CDR3 sequence is 15 residues long. The CDR3 DNA follows: TGCGCCAGCAGCTTGGATCAGGGCTCTGGAAACACCATATATTTT. Protein sequence: CASSLDQGSGNTIYF.

The V call is TRBV7-9, the J call TRBJ2-3, with unresolved D. Germline loops: CDR1 SEHNR, CDR2 FQNEAQ (reference sequence). This CDR3 is built from 13 residues. V gave up 5 bases and J gave up 2 bases, with 8 bases separating them. CDR3 coding DNA: TGTGCCAGCAGCCGAGCCCTCACAGATACGCAGTATTTT. Translation gives CASSRALTDTQYF. The full variable domain, completed using reference TRBV7-9 and TRBJ2-3, is DTGVSQNPRHKITKRGQNVTFRCDPISEHNRLYWYRQTLGQGPEFLTYFQNEAQLEKSRLLSDRFSAERPKGSFSTLEIQRTEQGDSAMYLCASSRALTDTQYFGPGTRLTVL.

V is TRBV5-4 and J is TRBJ2-2; TRBD2 might be the D (6 bases). V was cut by 2 bases and J by 3 bases, with 14 bases left in between. CDR1 and CDR2 from the germline V gene are SGHNT and YYREEE (reference sequence). The CDR3 spans 16 residues. CDR3 amino acids: CASSFGLGGYTGELFF. The CDR3 region has the DNA TGTGCCAGCAGCTTCGGCCTAGGAGGGTACACCGGGGAGCTGTTTTTT.

This sequence joins TRBV2 and TRBJ1-1, with a weak D call TRBD1 (5 bases). Looked up from germline, CDR1 is SNHLY and CDR2 is FYNNEI. V lost 6 bases to trimming and J lost 1 base, with 9 bases between them. This CDR3 spans 13 amino acids. The chain's CDR3 is CASRGVENTEAFF. The CDR3 DNA follows: TGTGCCAGCAGAGGGGTGGAGAACACTGAAGCTTTCTTT.